A single sample is the source of the 20 T cell receptor beta chains below, sequenced in a study of cytotoxic CD8 clonotypes in ibrutinib-treated CLL. TCRdb's copy holds only in-frame clones and misses some; the assay was immunoSEQ multiplex PCR. The table includes 140,000 to 150,000 clones, approximately 80% detected once. Here the sequenced sample was PBMCs, taken after 24 months of ibrutinib treatment. The receptors were sampled from a human donor with chronic lymphocytic leukemia.

The V gene is TRBV18, the J gene TRBJ1-2, with no clear D. The V end lost 3 bases, the J end lost 7 bases, and 15 bases lay between the germline ends. The CDR3 spans 14 residues. Per the germline V gene, CDR1 is KGHSH and CDR2 is LQKENI. CDR3 sequence: CASSPPTVLGGYTF. The CDR3 region has the DNA TGTGCCAGCTCACCCCCGACCGTTCTGGGTGGCTACACCTTC. The variable domain in full, completed from reference TRBV18 and TRBJ1-2, reads NAGVMQNPRHLVRRRGQEARLRCSPMKGHSHVYWYRQLPEEGLKFMVYLQKENIIDESGMPKERFSAEFPKEGPSILRIQQVVRGDSAAYFCASSPPTVLGGYTFGSGTRLTVV.

J is TRBJ1-2 and V is TRBV2, with D possibly matching TRBD1 (5 bases). CDR3 length: 14 residues. Trimming took off 3 bases at V and 3 bases at J, with 11 bases between the two ends. From germline, CDR1 is SNHLY and CDR2 FYNNEI. The CDR3 DNA follows: TGTGCCAGCAGTGAGGCGGACACCGACTATGGCTACACCTTC. It is translated as CASSEADTDYGYTF.

The chain has TRBV9 and TRBJ2-2; TRBD2 agrees at 9 bases. Trimming removed 4 bases from V and 2 bases from J; junction bases left unmatched: 12. The CDR3 spans 18 residues. CDR1 and CDR2 (germline): SGDLS, YYNGEE. The CDR3, as DNA: TGTGCCAGCAGCTCAAACGGGGCGGGAGGGCCTAACACCGGGGAGCTGTTTTTT. Translating gives CASSSNGAGGPNTGELFF.

This clone was seen repeatedly, ten times or more. The chain carries TRBV20-1 and TRBJ2-1; D is possibly TRBD1 (6 bases). Trimming removed 3 bases from V and 11 bases from J, with 8 bases in between. CDR1 is DFQATT, CDR2 SNEGSKA, per germline (reference sequence). The CDR3 is 10 amino acids. As DNA, the CDR3 is TGCAGTGCTAGGGGGGCCCAGCAGTTCTTC. This encodes CSARGAQQFF.

The V gene is TRBV7-3, the J gene TRBJ1-2; no clear D. Germline-derived CDR1 and CDR2 are SGHTA and FQGTGA. The CDR3 runs 13 residues. Trimming removed 2 bases from V and 4 bases from J, with 8 bases in between. This CDR3 reads CASSLGRGYGYTF. The CDR3 coding sequence is TGTGCCAGCAGCTTAGGGCGGGGCTATGGCTACACCTTC. Drawing the rest from reference TRBV7-3 and TRBJ1-2, the complete variable domain is GAGVSQTPSNKVTEKGKYVELRCDPISGHTALYWYRQSLGQGPEFLIYFQGTGAADDSGLPNDRFFAVRPEGSVSTLKIQRTERGDSAVYLCASSLGRGYGYTFGSGTRLTVV.

The table lists this clone with a few counts. This rearrangement joins TRBV9 to TRBJ2-3, with 11 positions matching TRBD2. Germline lookup yields CDR1 SGDLS and CDR2 YYNGEE. This CDR3 has 18 residues. The trim removed 4 bases at V and 5 bases at J, leaving 15 bases unmatched. As DNA, the CDR3 is TGTGCCAGCAGCCCACGTCTAGCGGGAGGACCGAGTGGAGATACGCAGTATTTT. Translated: CASSPRLAGGPSGDTQYF.

This clone was counted between two and nine times. The chain links TRBV6-6 to TRBJ2-3; 7 bases line up with TRBD2. This CDR3 is built from 14 residues. The J segment lost 6 bases and the V segment lost 6 bases, leaving 9 bases of the junction unmatched. Germline lookup yields CDR1 MNHNY and CDR2 SVGAGI (reference sequence). DNA of the CDR3: TGTGCCAGCAGGGTCCAAGGGGAGGGGGATACGCAGTATTTT. Translating gives CASRVQGEGDTQYF.

With regard to this clone: This specimen includes other DNA sequences encoding the same CDR3. The CDR3 loop reads CAISRDSYEQYF. The CDR3 DNA is TGTGCCATCAGCCGGGACAGCTACGAGCAGTACTTC. The V and J genes are TRBV10-3 and TRBJ2-7; 7 nucleotides match TRBD1. Per germline, CDR1 ENHRY and CDR2 SYGVKD. Losses at the gene ends were 6 bases for V and 3 bases for J; bases not matched to a gene: 2. This CDR3 is 12 amino acids long.

This clone occurred once. An end of the junction differs from the germline gene, which may be a read error. The chain recombines TRBV11-2 with TRBJ1-6; D uncertain. The CDR3 contains 12 residues. CDR1 is SGHAT and CDR2 is FQNNGV in the germline V gene. CDR3 protein: CASSLDGSLLHF. Here the CDR3 DNA reads TGTGCCAGCAGCTTAGACGGGTCACTCCTCCACTTT.

The chain uses TRBV4-2 and TRBJ2-5, with D perhaps matching TRBD1 (7 bases). The V end was cut by 4 bases, the J end by 5 bases, with 17 bases between. Germline loops: CDR1 LGHNA, CDR2 YNFKEQ. CDR3 length: 15 residues. The chain's CDR3 is CASSPSTGAGETQYF. The CDR3 nucleotides read TGTGCCAGCAGCCCATCAACAGGGGCGGGGGAGACCCAGTACTTC.

This sequence joins TRBV19 and TRBJ2-7; possible D gene TRBD1, 6 bases. The CDR3 totals 14 residues. The germline V gene encodes CDR1 LNHDA and CDR2 SQIVND (reference sequence). Trimming left V 3 bases short and J 1 base short, with 10 bases between. CDR3: CASSIGQGSYEQYF. CDR3 nucleotide sequence: TGTGCCAGTAGTATCGGGCAGGGGTCCTACGAGCAGTACTTC. The full variable domain, in which reference TRBV19 and TRBJ2-7 provide the parts outside the CDR3, is DGGITQSPKYLFRKEGQNVTLSCEQNLNHDAMYWYRQDPGQGLRLIYYSQIVNDFQKGDIAEGYSVSREKKESFPLTVTSAQKNPTAFYLCASSIGQGSYEQYFGPGTRLTVT.

The chain joins TRBV4-3 to TRBJ1-5; D not certain. This CDR3 region has 13 residues. CDR1 is LGHNA, CDR2 YSLEER, per germline. Trimming left V 0 bases short and J 3 bases short, with 3 bases between. The CDR3 here is CASSQDLNQPQHF. In nucleotides, the CDR3 is TGCGCCAGCAGCCAAGATCTCAATCAGCCCCAGCATTTT.

The rearrangement uses TRBV25-1 and TRBJ2-3, with 8 bases lining up with TRBD1. Trimming took 3 bases from V and 1 from J; bases not matched to a gene: 6. The germline CDR1 and CDR2 sequences are MGHDK and SYGVNS. The CDR3 totals 16 residues. This CDR3 reads CASSDLPGQGTDTQYF. The CDR3 region has the DNA TGTGCCAGCAGTGATCTTCCGGGACAGGGCACAGATACGCAGTATTTT.

The CDR3, as DNA: TGTGCCAGCAGCCCCACTAGTGGCACAGATACGCAGTATTTT. It encodes CASSPTSGTDTQYF. The V call is TRBV5-4, the J call TRBJ2-3, with a possible D match to TRBD2 (5 bases). The germline V gene has CDR1 SGHNT and CDR2 YYREEE (reference sequence). This CDR3 contains 14 residues. V was cut by 4 bases and J by 1 base, with 10 bases left in between.

V and J are TRBV27 and TRBJ2-2; no clear D. The CDR3 consists of 15 residues. CDR1 MNHEY and CDR2 SMNVEV come from the germline V gene (reference sequence). V was pared by 2 bases and J by 5 bases, with 12 bases between. The CDR3 DNA reads TGTGCCAGCAGTTTAAATAGTGTCCCAACCGGGGAGCTGTTTTTT. Amino acid sequence: CASSLNSVPTGELFF.

The chain couples TRBV18 to TRBJ1-1; D is possibly TRBD1 (6 bases). V was clipped by 1 base and J by 1 base, with 13 bases between them. Germline loops: CDR1 KGHSH, CDR2 LQKENI. This CDR3 is built from 16 residues. The CDR3 DNA is TGTGCCAGCTCACCACGGTCAGGGGCTGGGAACACTGAAGCTTTCTTT. Translating gives CASSPRSGAGNTEAFF.

The rearrangement uses TRBV7-9 and TRBJ2-7; D may correspond to TRBD1 or TRBD2 (5 bases each). Trimming took off 6 bases at V and 1 base at J, with 7 bases between the two ends. Germline V gives CDR1 SEHNR, CDR2 FQNEAQ (reference sequence). CDR3 size: 12 residues. CDR3 coding DNA: TGTGCCAGCAGGGGACGGTCCTACGAGCAGTACTTC. It specifies CASRGRSYEQYF.

CDR3 residues: CASSYSGQGKGTPLHF. The CDR3 DNA follows: TGTGCCAGCAGTTACTCGGGGCAGGGCAAGGGGACACCCCTCCACTTT. This chain joins TRBV6-5 and TRBJ1-6; a possible D gene is TRBD1 (5 bases). Germline CDR1 reads MNHEY; CDR2 reads SVGAGI. V was shortened by 0 bases and J by 11 bases, with 17 bases between the two germline ends. The CDR3 loop spans 16 amino acids.

This clone appeared a few times. J is TRBJ2-7 and V is TRBV5-4; D remains unclear. Germline V gives CDR1 SGHNT, CDR2 YYREEE (reference sequence). The CDR3 totals 15 residues. V lost 3 bases and J 0 bases, leaving 13 bases between the germline ends. CDR3 DNA sequence: TGTGCCAGCAGCTACGGACGGTCGAGCTCCTACGAGCAGTACTTC. It yields the protein CASSYGRSSSYEQYF.

The chain employs TRBV6-6 and TRBJ2-3; D is possibly TRBD1 (5 bases). The CDR3 contains 15 residues. V lost 2 bases to trimming and J lost 2 bases, with 11 bases between them. Looked up from germline, CDR1 is MNHNY and CDR2 is SVGAGI (reference sequence). CDR3 sequence reads: CASSYGVGVTDTQYF. CDR3 coding DNA: TGTGCCAGCAGTTACGGGGTAGGGGTCACAGATACGCAGTATTTT.